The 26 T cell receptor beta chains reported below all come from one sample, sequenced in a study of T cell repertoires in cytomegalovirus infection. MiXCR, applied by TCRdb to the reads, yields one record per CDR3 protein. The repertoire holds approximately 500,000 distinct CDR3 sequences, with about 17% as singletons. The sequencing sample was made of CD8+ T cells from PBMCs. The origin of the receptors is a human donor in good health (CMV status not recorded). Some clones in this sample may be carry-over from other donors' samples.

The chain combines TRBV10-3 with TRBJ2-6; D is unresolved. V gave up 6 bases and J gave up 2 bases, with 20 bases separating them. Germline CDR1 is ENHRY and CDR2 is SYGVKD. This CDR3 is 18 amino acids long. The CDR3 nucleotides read TGTGCCATCAGCCTTTCGGCCGGCCCTTACCCTGGGGCCAACGTCCTGACTTTC. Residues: CAISLSAGPYPGANVLTF.

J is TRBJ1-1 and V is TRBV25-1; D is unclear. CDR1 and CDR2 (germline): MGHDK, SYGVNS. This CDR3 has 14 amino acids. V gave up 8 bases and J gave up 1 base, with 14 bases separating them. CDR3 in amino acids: CASGSPEGNTEAFF. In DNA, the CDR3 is TGTGCCAGCGGATCTCCCGAGGGGAACACTGAAGCTTTCTTT.

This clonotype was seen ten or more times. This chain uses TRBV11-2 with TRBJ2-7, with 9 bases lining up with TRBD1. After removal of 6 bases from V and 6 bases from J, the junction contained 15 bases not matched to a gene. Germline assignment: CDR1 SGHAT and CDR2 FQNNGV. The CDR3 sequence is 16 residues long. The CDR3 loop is CASSSVGGQGKREQYF. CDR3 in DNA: TGTGCCAGCAGTTCAGTTGGGGGACAGGGTAAGCGCGAGCAGTACTTC.

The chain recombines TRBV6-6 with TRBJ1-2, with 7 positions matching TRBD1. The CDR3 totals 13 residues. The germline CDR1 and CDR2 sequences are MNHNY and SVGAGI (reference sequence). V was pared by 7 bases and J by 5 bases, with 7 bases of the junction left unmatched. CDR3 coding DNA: TGTGCCAGCACCCTCGGGACAGCATATGGCTACACCTTC. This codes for CASTLGTAYGYTF.

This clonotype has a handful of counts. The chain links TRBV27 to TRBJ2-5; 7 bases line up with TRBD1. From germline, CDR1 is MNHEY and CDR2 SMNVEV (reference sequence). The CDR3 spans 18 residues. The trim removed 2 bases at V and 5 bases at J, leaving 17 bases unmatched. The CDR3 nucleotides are TGTGCCAGCAGTTTACGGATTTGGGACAGCCCCCGGCCGGAGACCCAGTACTTC. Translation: CASSLRIWDSPRPETQYF.

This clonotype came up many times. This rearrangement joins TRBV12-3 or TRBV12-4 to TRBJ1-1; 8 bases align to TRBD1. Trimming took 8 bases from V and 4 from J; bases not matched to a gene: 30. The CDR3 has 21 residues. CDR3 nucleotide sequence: TGTGCCAGCGGCTCCCCGGTCCTGGGACAGGCGGGAGGTGAGAAGGGCACTGAAGCTTTCTTT. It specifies CASGSPVLGQAGGEKGTEAFF.

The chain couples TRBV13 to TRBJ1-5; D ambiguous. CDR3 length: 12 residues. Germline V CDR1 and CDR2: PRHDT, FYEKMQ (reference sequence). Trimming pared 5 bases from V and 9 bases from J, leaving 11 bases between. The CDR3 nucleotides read TGTGCCAGCAGCGACGGAGGGAGGCCCCAGCATTTT. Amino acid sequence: CASSDGGRPQHF.

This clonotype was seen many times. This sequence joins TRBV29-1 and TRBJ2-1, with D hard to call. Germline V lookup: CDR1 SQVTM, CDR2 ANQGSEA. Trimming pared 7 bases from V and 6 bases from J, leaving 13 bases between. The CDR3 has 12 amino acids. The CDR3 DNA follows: TGCAGCGCCCCTAGGTTGGGCAATGAGCAGTTCTTC. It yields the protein CSAPRLGNEQFF.

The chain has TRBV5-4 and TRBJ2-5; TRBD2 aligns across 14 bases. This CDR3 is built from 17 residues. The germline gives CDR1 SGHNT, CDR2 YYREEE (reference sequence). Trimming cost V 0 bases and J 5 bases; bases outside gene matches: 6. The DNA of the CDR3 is TGTGCCAGCAGCTTGGAGACTAGCGGGGGGGCCCTCGAGACCCAGTACTTC. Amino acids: CASSLETSGGALETQYF.

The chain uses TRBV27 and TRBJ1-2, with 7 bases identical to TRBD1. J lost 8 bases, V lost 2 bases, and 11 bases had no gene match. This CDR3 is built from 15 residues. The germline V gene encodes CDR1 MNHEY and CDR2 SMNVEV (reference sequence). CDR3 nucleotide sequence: TGTGCCAGCAGTTTAACAGCGGCAGGGGGTTACGGCTACACCTTC. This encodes CASSLTAAGGYGYTF.

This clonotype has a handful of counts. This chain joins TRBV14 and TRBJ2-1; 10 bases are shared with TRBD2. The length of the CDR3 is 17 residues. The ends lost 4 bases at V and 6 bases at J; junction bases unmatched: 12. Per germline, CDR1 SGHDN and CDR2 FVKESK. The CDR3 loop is CASSPYLAGEAGNEQFF. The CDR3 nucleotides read TGTGCCAGCAGCCCCTACCTAGCGGGAGAGGCTGGCAATGAGCAGTTCTTC.

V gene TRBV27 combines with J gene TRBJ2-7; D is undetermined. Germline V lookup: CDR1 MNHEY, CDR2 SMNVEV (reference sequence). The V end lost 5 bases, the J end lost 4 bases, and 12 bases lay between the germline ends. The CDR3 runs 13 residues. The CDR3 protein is CASSLGARYEQYF. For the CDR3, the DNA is TGTGCCAGCAGTCTAGGAGCTCGGTACGAGCAGTACTTC.

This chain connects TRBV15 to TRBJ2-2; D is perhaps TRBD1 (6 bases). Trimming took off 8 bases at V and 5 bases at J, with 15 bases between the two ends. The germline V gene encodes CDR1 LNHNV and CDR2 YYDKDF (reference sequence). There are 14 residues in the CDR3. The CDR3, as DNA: TGTGCCACCTCCGGTAGCCAGGGGACCGGGGAGCTGTTTTTT. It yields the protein CATSGSQGTGELFF.

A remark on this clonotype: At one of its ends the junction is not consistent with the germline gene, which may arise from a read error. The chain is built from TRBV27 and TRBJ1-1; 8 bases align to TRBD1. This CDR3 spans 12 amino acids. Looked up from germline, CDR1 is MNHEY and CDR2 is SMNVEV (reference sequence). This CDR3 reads CASSDPGTGVVF. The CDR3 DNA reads TGTGCCAGCAGTGACCCCGGGACAGGAGTCGTCTTT.

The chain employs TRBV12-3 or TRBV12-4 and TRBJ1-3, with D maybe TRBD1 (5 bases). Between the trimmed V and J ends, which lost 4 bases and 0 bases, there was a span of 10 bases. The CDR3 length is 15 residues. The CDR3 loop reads CASSWDGSSGNTIYF. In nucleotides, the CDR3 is TGTGCCAGCAGTTGGGACGGTTCCTCTGGAAACACCATATATTTT.

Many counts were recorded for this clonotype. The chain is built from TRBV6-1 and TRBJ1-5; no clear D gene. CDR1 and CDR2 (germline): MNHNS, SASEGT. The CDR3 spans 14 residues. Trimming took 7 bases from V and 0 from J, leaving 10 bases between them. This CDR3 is CASNRAGSNQPQHF. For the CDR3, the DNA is TGTGCCAGCAATCGCGCAGGTAGCAATCAGCCCCAGCATTTT.

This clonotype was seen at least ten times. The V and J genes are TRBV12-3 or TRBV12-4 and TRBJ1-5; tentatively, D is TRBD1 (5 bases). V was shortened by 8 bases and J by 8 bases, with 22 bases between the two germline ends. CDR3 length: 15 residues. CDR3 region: CASVVDGTSREPQHF. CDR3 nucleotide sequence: TGTGCCAGCGTTGTGGACGGGACTAGCAGGGAGCCCCAGCATTTT.

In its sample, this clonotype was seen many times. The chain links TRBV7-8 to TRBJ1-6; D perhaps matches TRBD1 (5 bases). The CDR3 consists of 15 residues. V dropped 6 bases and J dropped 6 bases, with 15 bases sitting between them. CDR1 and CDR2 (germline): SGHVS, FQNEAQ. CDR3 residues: CASSQTAGGNSPLHF. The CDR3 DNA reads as TGTGCCAGCAGTCAGACAGCTGGGGGTAATTCACCCCTCCACTTT.

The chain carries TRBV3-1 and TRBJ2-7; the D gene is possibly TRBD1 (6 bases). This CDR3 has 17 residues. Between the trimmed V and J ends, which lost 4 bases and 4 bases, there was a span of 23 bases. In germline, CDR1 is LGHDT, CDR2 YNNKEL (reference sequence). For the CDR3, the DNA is TGTGCCAGCAGCCCTCAAGAGGGGGTAGCCGGGCCGTACGAGCAGTACTTC. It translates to CASSPQEGVAGPYEQYF.

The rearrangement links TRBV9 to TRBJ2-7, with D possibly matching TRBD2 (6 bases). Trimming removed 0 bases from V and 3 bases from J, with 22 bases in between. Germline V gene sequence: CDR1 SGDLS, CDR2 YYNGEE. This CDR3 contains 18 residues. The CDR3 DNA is TGTGCCAGCAGCGTAGGGGGAGGCCCTGCGTTTAGGGGCTACGAGCAGTACTTC. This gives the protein CASSVGGGPAFRGYEQYF.

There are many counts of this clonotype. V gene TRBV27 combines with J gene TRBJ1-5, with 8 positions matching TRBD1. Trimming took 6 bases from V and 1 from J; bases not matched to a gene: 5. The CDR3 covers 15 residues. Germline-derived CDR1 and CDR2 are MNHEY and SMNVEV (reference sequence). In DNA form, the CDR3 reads TGTGCCAGCAGACCCCAGGGGGCGAGCAATCAGCCCCAGCATTTT. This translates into CASRPQGASNQPQHF.

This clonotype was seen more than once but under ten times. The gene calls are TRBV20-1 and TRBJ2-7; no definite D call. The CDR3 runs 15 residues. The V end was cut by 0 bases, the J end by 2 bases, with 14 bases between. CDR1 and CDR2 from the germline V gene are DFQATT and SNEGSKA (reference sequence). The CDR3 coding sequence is TGCAGTGCTAGAGATACGGCTACCTACGCCTACGAGCAGTACTTC. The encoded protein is CSARDTATYAYEQYF.

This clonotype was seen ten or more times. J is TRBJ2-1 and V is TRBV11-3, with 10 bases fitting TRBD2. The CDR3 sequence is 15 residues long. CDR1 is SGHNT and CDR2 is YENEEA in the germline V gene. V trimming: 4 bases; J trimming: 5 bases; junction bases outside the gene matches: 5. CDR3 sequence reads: CASSSTLAGNNEQFF. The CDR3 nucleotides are TGTGCCAGCAGCTCGACACTAGCGGGAAACAATGAGCAGTTCTTC.

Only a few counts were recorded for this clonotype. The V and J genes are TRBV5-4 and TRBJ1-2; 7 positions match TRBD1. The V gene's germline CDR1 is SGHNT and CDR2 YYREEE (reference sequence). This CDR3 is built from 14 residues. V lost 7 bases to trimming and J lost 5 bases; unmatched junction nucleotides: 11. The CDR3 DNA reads TGTGCCAGCTACAACTGGGACAGCCCGTATGGCTACACCTTC. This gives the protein CASYNWDSPYGYTF.

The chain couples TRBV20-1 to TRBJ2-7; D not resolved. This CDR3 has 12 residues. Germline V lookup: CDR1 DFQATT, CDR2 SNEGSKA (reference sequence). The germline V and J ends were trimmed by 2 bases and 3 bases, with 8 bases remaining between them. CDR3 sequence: CSARLGNYEQYF. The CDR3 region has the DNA TGCAGTGCTAGACTGGGGAACTACGAGCAGTACTTC.

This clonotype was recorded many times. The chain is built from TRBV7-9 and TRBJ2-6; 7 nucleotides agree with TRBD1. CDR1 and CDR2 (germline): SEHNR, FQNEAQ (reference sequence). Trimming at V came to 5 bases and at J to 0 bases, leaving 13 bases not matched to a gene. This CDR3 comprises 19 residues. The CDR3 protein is CASSPGFRQGTSGANVLTF. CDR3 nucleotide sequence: TGTGCCAGCAGCCCGGGCTTTAGACAGGGAACCTCTGGGGCCAACGTCCTGACTTTC.